Below, 19 T cell receptor beta chains from the same sample are listed, as sequenced in a study of blood T cell repertoires in COVID-19. Generated by immunoSEQ multiplex PCR, the TCRdb table keeps only in-frame clones and is missing some. Among fewer than 250,000 clones, 84% were seen once, and the ten largest hold approximately 19%. Sequenced: peripheral blood. These receptors were collected from a human donor in a cohort sampled during active COVID-19.

This clone was seen more than once but under ten times. The rearrangement joins TRBV2 to TRBJ1-6; TRBD1 aligns across 7 bases. The germline CDR1 and CDR2 sequences are SNHLY and FYNNEI. V trimming: 6 bases; J trimming: 7 bases; junction bases outside the gene matches: 9. CDR3 length: 15 residues. The DNA of the CDR3 is TGTGCCAGCAGCAGCTCCGGGACAGCAAATTCACCCCTCCACTTT. It is translated as CASSSSGTANSPLHF.

A single count supports this clone. The chain combines TRBV10-3 with TRBJ1-6; the match to TRBD1 covers 7 bases. Germline CDR1 reads ENHRY; CDR2 reads SYGVKD. V shed 5 bases, J shed 7 bases, and the junction held 8 bases outside the gene matches. The CDR3 contains 15 residues. The CDR3 loop is CAISREGTDNSPLHF. CDR3 DNA sequence: TGTGCCATCAGTCGCGAGGGGACAGACAATTCACCCCTCCACTTT.

The CDR3 reads CATSDAAGLPYTQYF. CDR3 nucleotides: TGTGCCACCAGTGATGCGGCGGGTCTCCCATATACGCAGTATTTT. The V gene is TRBV24-1, the J gene TRBJ2-3; the D gene is possibly TRBD2 (5 bases). The CDR3 has 15 residues. Germline CDR1 and CDR2: KGHDR and SFDVKD. Between the trimmed V and J ends, which lost 3 bases and 7 bases, there was a span of 16 bases.

This chain uses TRBV6-5 with TRBJ1-4, with D perhaps matching TRBD1 (6 bases). Germline CDR1 reads MNHEY; CDR2 reads SVGAGI. This CDR3 is 13 amino acids long. The V and J ends lost 6 bases and 5 bases respectively, with 10 bases between them. CDR3 amino acids: CASSGQRNEKLFF. CDR3 nucleotide sequence: TGTGCCAGCAGCGGACAGAGAAATGAAAAACTGTTTTTT.

This chain uses TRBV6-5 with TRBJ1-1; D may be TRBD1 (5 bases). V was shortened by 5 bases and J by 5 bases, with 18 bases between the two germline ends. In germline, CDR1 is MNHEY, CDR2 SVGAGI. The CDR3 is 15 amino acids. The CDR3 DNA is TGTGCCAGCAGTCCAAGGGGCAGGGTTCGTACTGAAGCTTTCTTT. Protein sequence: CASSPRGRVRTEAFF.

This chain joins TRBV29-1 and TRBJ2-2; 11 bases line up with TRBD1. Trimming took 8 bases from V and 3 from J; bases not matched to a gene: 8. The CDR3 is made up of 15 amino acids. CDR1 and CDR2 from the germline V gene are SQVTM and ANQGSEA. This chain's CDR3 is CSTLDRGLDTGELFF. DNA of the CDR3: TGCAGCACCCTGGACAGGGGGCTCGACACCGGGGAGCTGTTTTTT.

This chain connects TRBV4-1 to TRBJ1-4; 8 bases agree with TRBD1. This CDR3 spans 18 amino acids. Germline V gives CDR1 MGHRA, CDR2 YSYEKL. V dropped 0 bases and J dropped 4; count of bases not matched to a gene: 10. The CDR3 DNA reads as TGCGCCAGCAGCCAAGATTCGTCAGGGGGCGCCGGTAATGAAAAACTGTTTTTT. This sequence encodes CASSQDSSGGAGNEKLFF.

This clone was recorded a few times. The chain has TRBV19 and TRBJ1-4; TRBD1 matches at 7 bases. The CDR3 consists of 13 residues. CDR1 and CDR2 (germline): LNHDA, SQIVND (reference sequence). V shed 8 bases and J 7 bases; nucleotides not matched to a gene: 7. CDR3 in amino acids: CASGTVEFEKLFF. In DNA form, the CDR3 reads TGTGCCAGTGGGACAGTCGAATTTGAAAAACTGTTTTTT.

This clone was counted a few times. The chain links TRBV27 to TRBJ1-5; D is possibly TRBD1 (6 bases). V was trimmed by 6 bases and J by 7 bases, leaving 13 bases between them. Germline V CDR1 and CDR2: MNHEY, SMNVEV (reference sequence). The CDR3 length is 13 residues. The CDR3 loop is CASRTGVEQPQHF. In nucleotides, the CDR3 is TGTGCCAGCAGGACAGGAGTGGAACAGCCCCAGCATTTT.

As concerns this clone: Relative to the germline gene, one junction end is altered; a read error may explain this. J is TRBJ2-7 and V is TRBV28, with a possible D match to TRBD1 (7 bases). The CDR3 is 15 amino acids. In germline, CDR1 is MDHEN, CDR2 SYDVKM. CDR3 protein: CAGSPRGTAHYEQYF. The CDR3 DNA follows: TGTGCCGGCAGTCCCCGCGGGACAGCTCATTACGAGCAGTACTTC.

The rearrangement links TRBV19 to TRBJ1-2; 7 bases are shared with TRBD1. The CDR3 sequence is 15 residues long. Germline V gene lookup returns CDR1 LNHDA and CDR2 SQIVND (reference sequence). J lost 4 bases, V lost 5 bases, and 10 bases had no gene match. The CDR3 sequence is CASSLGLGQLYGYTF. DNA of the CDR3: TGTGCCAGTAGTCTTGGATTGGGACAGCTCTATGGCTACACCTTC.

This rearrangement joins TRBV15 to TRBJ1-5; D gene ambiguous. CDR1 is LNHNV and CDR2 is YYDKDF in the germline V gene (reference sequence). The CDR3 loop spans 15 amino acids. Between the trimmed V and J ends, which lost 0 bases and 3 bases, there was a span of 9 bases. CDR3 bases: TGTGCCACCAGCAGAGATAGAACTGACAATCAGCCCCAGCATTTT. Amino acids: CATSRDRTDNQPQHF. The full variable domain, completed using reference TRBV15 and TRBJ1-5, is DAMVIQNPRYQVTQFGKPVTLSCSQTLNHNVMYWYQQKSSQAPKLLFHYYDKDFNNEADTPDNFQSRRPNTSFCFLDIRSPGLGDTAMYLCATSRDRTDNQPQHFGDGTRLSIL.

The chain couples TRBV5-1 to TRBJ2-7; 9 bases fit TRBD1. The germline gives CDR1 SGHRS, CDR2 YFSETQ. This CDR3 comprises 14 residues. After removal of 4 bases from V and 3 bases from J, the junction contained 5 bases not matched to a gene. Here the CDR3 reads CASSPRQGGYEQYF. The CDR3 DNA sequence: TGCGCCAGCAGCCCTCGACAGGGGGGCTACGAGCAGTACTTC.

Comment on this clone: One end of the junction does not line up with germline, which may come from a read error. This rearrangement joins TRBV6-2 or TRBV6-3 to TRBJ1-5, with TRBD1 as a possible D gene (6 bases). The CDR3 totals 16 residues. Germline V gene sequence: CDR1 MNHEY, CDR2 SVGEGT. DNA of the CDR3: TGTGCTAGCAGTTACCGGGCGGGGGCCCACAATCAGCCCCAGCATTTT. Its protein is CASSYRAGAHNQPQHF.

The CDR3 is CASSFGTGFYQPQHF. In DNA, the CDR3 is TGTGCCAGCAGCTTCGGGACAGGGTTTTATCAGCCCCAGCATTTT. The gene calls are TRBV7-2 and TRBJ1-5, with TRBD1 matching over 9 bases. Germline values: CDR1 SGHTA, CDR2 FQGNSA. After removal of 3 bases from V and 5 bases from J, the junction contained 5 bases not matched to a gene. CDR3 length: 15 amino acids.

The V and J genes are TRBV7-9 and TRBJ2-2, with 11 positions matching TRBD1. This CDR3 comprises 16 residues. The V and J ends lost 6 bases and 4 bases, in that order; junction bases with no gene match: 7. Per germline, CDR1 SEHNR and CDR2 FQNEAQ (reference sequence). In DNA, the CDR3 is TGTGCCAGCAGACTTACCGGGACAGGGGGCACCGGGGAGCTGTTTTTT. It is translated as CASRLTGTGGTGELFF.

The V gene is TRBV18, the J gene TRBJ1-4; D call uncertain. V lost 4 bases and J 8 bases, leaving 11 bases between the germline ends. The length of the CDR3 is 13 residues. Germline V CDR1 and CDR2: KGHSH, LQKENI. In DNA form, the CDR3 reads TGTGCCAGCTCACTAGAGACGGGAGAAAAACTGTTTTTT. It yields the protein CASSLETGEKLFF.

V is TRBV5-1 and J is TRBJ2-7, with 11 positions matching TRBD2. The CDR3 runs to 14 residues. V dropped 3 bases and J dropped 7; count of bases not matched to a gene: 6. CDR1 and CDR2 (germline): SGHRS, YFSETQ. The CDR3 sequence is CASSSLAGVGEQYF. The CDR3 bases are TGCGCCAGCAGCTCACTAGCGGGAGTAGGGGAGCAGTACTTC.

This clone was counted a single time. The rearrangement uses TRBV11-2 and TRBJ1-1; D perhaps matches TRBD1 (5 bases). The V end lost 1 base, the J end lost 0 bases, and 9 bases lay between the germline ends. CDR3 length: 15 amino acids. In germline, CDR1 is SGHAT, CDR2 FQNNGV. CDR3 amino acids: CASSLGSGVNTEAFF. CDR3 in DNA: TGTGCCAGCAGCTTAGGGTCGGGGGTGAACACTGAAGCTTTCTTT.